This TCR beta chain was recovered during a study of blood T cell repertoires in COVID-19. Across the whole study: T cells, B-cell-depleted T cells, or PBMCs provided the cDNA or gDNA that served as material.

Original analysis: The assay estimated nucleated cells by amplifying reference gene primers. TCRdb's table, derived via immunoSEQ multiplex PCR, lists solely in-frame clones and lacks some. V, J and clone size derive from that table, while D and trimming were established from the DNA sequence. The table lists over 90,000 clones, 90% of them singletons. The TCR comes from a man aged 45-65 years with acute or convalescent COVID-19. The sequencing input was peripheral blood.

CDR3 residues: CASRPNLAKNIQYF. The CDR3 nucleotides read TGTGCCAGTAGACCGAACTTAGCCAAAAACATTCAGTACTTC. This rearrangement joins TRBV19 to TRBJ2-4; D is unresolved. The CDR3 consists of 14 residues. Germline CDR1 is LNHDA and CDR2 is SQIVND (reference sequence). Trimming removed 6 bases from V and 0 bases from J, with 9 bases in between.